A single sample is the source of the 24 T cell receptor beta chains below, sequenced in a study of blood T cell repertoires in COVID-19. The table came from immunoSEQ multiplex PCR; TCRdb's copy has only in-frame clones and leaves some out. The table shows some 460,000 clones, with 87% occurring only once. Input material: PBMCs or T cells enriched from blood (not recorded which). The origin of the receptors is a woman under 30 with acute COVID-19.

The chain has TRBV24-1 and TRBJ1-2; 7 bases agree with TRBD1. This CDR3 is built from 12 residues. Germline trimming cut 6 bases from V and 4 bases from J; bases unmatched to any gene: 1. The germline gives CDR1 KGHDR, CDR2 SFDVKD. The chain's CDR3 is CATSRGLYGYTF. The DNA of the CDR3 is TGTGCCACCAGTAGGGGGCTCTATGGCTACACCTTC.

The rearrangement links TRBV24-1 to TRBJ1-5, with 7 positions matching TRBD1. The V segment lost 4 bases and the J segment 5 bases; nucleotides outside the gene matches: 4. The CDR3 spans 14 residues. Germline V CDR1 and CDR2: KGHDR, SFDVKD. CDR3 protein: CATSDTDRDQPQHF. Written as DNA, the CDR3 is TGTGCCACCAGTGACACCGACAGGGATCAGCCCCAGCATTTT.

This clone was detected only a few times. The rearrangement links TRBV13 to TRBJ2-1; 11 positions agree with TRBD2. The CDR3 is 14 residues long. Germline lookup yields CDR1 PRHDT and CDR2 FYEKMQ (reference sequence). The J segment lost 12 bases and the V segment lost 3 bases, leaving 7 bases of the junction unmatched. The DNA for the CDR3 is TGTGCCAGCAGCTTCGCAGGTAGCGGGAGGGTGCAGTTCTTC. Its protein product is CASSFAGSGRVQFF.

The rearrangement uses TRBV11-2 and TRBJ2-7; TRBD2 matches at 10 bases. Germline trimming cut 5 bases from V and 4 bases from J; bases unmatched to any gene: 5. The CDR3 is 14 amino acids. Germline V gene lookup returns CDR1 SGHAT and CDR2 FQNNGV. CDR3 sequence: CASSIAGGAYEQYF. CDR3 nucleotides: TGTGCCAGCAGCATAGCGGGAGGCGCGTACGAGCAGTACTTC.

The chain recombines TRBV20-1 with TRBJ1-2; the D gene is possibly TRBD1 (5 bases). Trimming took 3 bases from V and 6 from J, leaving 23 bases between them. The CDR3 has 16 amino acids. The germline gives CDR1 DFQATT, CDR2 SNEGSKA (reference sequence). The CDR3 DNA reads as TGCAGTGCTAGTCCTTCGGTCCTTAAAAAAGGGGATGGCTACACCTTC. Residues: CSASPSVLKKGDGYTF.

The rearrangement uses TRBV7-2 and TRBJ2-3; D is unclear. V was shortened by 7 bases and J by 5 bases, with 10 bases between the two germline ends. Germline CDR1 is SGHTA and CDR2 is FQGNSA. The CDR3 spans 12 residues. The CDR3 sequence is CASTQTGDTQYF. The CDR3 nucleotides read TGTGCCAGCACCCAGACGGGAGATACGCAGTATTTT. Full variable domain (rest looked up from reference TRBV7-2 and TRBJ2-3): GAGVSQSPSNKVTEKGKDVELRCDPISGHTALYWYRQSLGQGLEFLIYFQGNSAPDKSGLPSDRFSAERTGGSVSTLTIQRTQQEDSAVYLCASTQTGDTQYFGPGTRLTVL.

This clone was counted a single time. The junction differs from germline at one of its ends, possibly a read error. The chain combines TRBV7-6 with TRBJ2-1; 10 bases agree with TRBD2. The CDR3 covers 15 residues. CDR1 and CDR2 (germline): SGHVS, FNYEAQ. CDR3 sequence reads: CASSLSGGAYNGQFF. The CDR3 nucleotides read TGTGCCAGCAGCCTAAGCGGGGGGGCCTATAATGGGCAGTTCTTC.

This clone came up once. The rearrangement joins TRBV5-1 to TRBJ2-7; D is possibly TRBD1 (6 bases). Per germline, CDR1 SGHRS and CDR2 YFSETQ. V gave up 4 bases and J gave up 7 bases, with 15 bases separating them. This CDR3 is built from 13 residues. The CDR3 DNA follows: TGCGCCAGCAGCCCGACCTCAGGGGATGAGCAGTACTTC. Amino acid sequence: CASSPTSGDEQYF.

This chain connects TRBV3-1 (or the pseudogene TRBV3-2) to TRBJ2-1, with 8 bases that match TRBD2. V gave up 1 base and J gave up 1 base; unmatched junction bases: 9. This CDR3 is built from 18 residues. Germline CDR1 and CDR2: LGHDT and YNNKEL (reference sequence). The chain's CDR3 is CASSQGVASGFSYNEQFF. The CDR3, as DNA: TGTGCCAGCAGCCAAGGGGTCGCTAGCGGGTTTTCCTACAATGAGCAGTTCTTC.

CDR3 DNA: TGTGCCAGCAGCCAAGACTTGGTTGGCTCACCCCTCCACTTT. Its translation is CASSQDLVGSPLHF. This chain links TRBV3-1 (or the pseudogene TRBV3-2) with TRBJ1-6; no clear D. This CDR3 is 14 amino acids long. CDR1 is LGHDT, CDR2 YNNKEL, per germline (reference sequence). V lost 0 bases to trimming and J lost 10 bases, with 10 bases between them.

This clone has a handful of counts. The chain is built from TRBV6-5 and TRBJ2-1, with D maybe TRBD1 (6 bases). The CDR3 contains 15 residues. The germline V and J ends were trimmed by 4 bases and 7 bases, with 17 bases remaining between them. Germline lookup yields CDR1 MNHEY and CDR2 SVGAGI. In DNA, the CDR3 is TGTGCCAGCAGTTTCCAGGGGCGAATGGGGAATGAGCAGTTCTTC. Its translation: CASSFQGRMGNEQFF.

The chain links TRBV6-5 to TRBJ2-7, with TRBD1 as a possible D gene (7 bases). Germline V gene sequence: CDR1 MNHEY, CDR2 SVGAGI. There are 14 residues in the CDR3. With 7 bases removed from V and 7 bases from J, the gap between germline ends came to 20 bases. The CDR3 region has the DNA TGTGCCAGCATCAGTGGAGGGGGCCGGAGGGAGCAGTACTTC. This encodes CASISGGGRREQYF.

This chain uses TRBV11-2 with TRBJ1-6, with TRBD1 matching 7 bases. Germline CDR1 SGHAT, CDR2 FQNNGV. The CDR3 has 16 amino acids. J gave up 6 bases and V 1 base, and 6 bases lay outside the gene matches. CDR3 loop: CASSLGPGGRNSPLHF. As DNA, the CDR3 is TGTGCCAGCAGCTTAGGGCCAGGGGGACGTAATTCACCCCTCCACTTT.

The rearrangement joins TRBV2 to TRBJ1-1, with 8 bases identical to TRBD1. The germline V gene has CDR1 SNHLY and CDR2 FYNNEI. V was clipped by 7 bases and J by 6 bases; unmatched bases: 10. This CDR3 is built from 14 residues. The CDR3: CASIPNQGAAEAFF. CDR3 nucleotide sequence: TGTGCCAGCATCCCGAACCAGGGGGCGGCTGAAGCTTTCTTT.

This clone showed up just a few times. V is TRBV3-1 (or the pseudogene TRBV3-2) and J is TRBJ2-2, with a weak D call TRBD2 (5 bases). V lost 4 bases and J lost 4, with 19 bases in between. The germline CDR1 and CDR2 sequences are LGHDT and YNNKEL (reference sequence). The CDR3 loop spans 17 amino acids. CDR3: CASSLQTSFWGTGELFF. Written as DNA, the CDR3 is TGTGCCAGCAGCCTCCAAACTAGTTTTTGGGGCACCGGGGAGCTGTTTTTT.

The chain is built from TRBV29-1 and TRBJ2-7; 9 bases fit TRBD1. Germline V gene data show CDR1 as SQVTM and CDR2 as ANQGSEA. There are 18 residues in the CDR3. J gave up 0 bases and V 5 bases, and 17 bases lay outside the gene matches. The CDR3: CSVRKRDRASKSSYEQYF. For the CDR3, the DNA is TGCAGCGTTCGAAAACGGGACAGGGCGTCGAAAAGCTCCTACGAGCAGTACTTC.

The V gene is TRBV29-1, the J gene TRBJ1-4, with a possible D match to TRBD1 (5 bases). This CDR3 contains 13 residues. Germline CDR1 is SQVTM and CDR2 is ANQGSEA. V was pared by 4 bases and J by 3 bases, with 9 bases between. CDR3 nucleotide sequence: TGCAGCGTTGGGGTAGGGGCTAATGAAAAACTGTTTTTT. Amino acids: CSVGVGANEKLFF.

The V gene is TRBV30, the J gene TRBJ2-3; the match to TRBD1 covers 7 bases. The CDR3 contains 13 residues. Germline V lookup: CDR1 GTSNPN, CDR2 SVGIG (reference sequence). J lost 6 bases, V lost 3 bases, and 6 bases had no gene match. The CDR3 DNA reads TGTGCCTGGAGCGATAGGGGGCTCGATACGCAGTATTTT. Its protein is CAWSDRGLDTQYF.

The chain uses TRBV24-1 and TRBJ2-1; perhaps TRBD1 as D (5 bases). The germline V and J ends were trimmed by 5 bases and 0 bases, with 16 bases remaining between them. The germline V gene has CDR1 KGHDR and CDR2 SFDVKD. CDR3 length equals 17 residues. The CDR3 region has the DNA TGTGCCACCAGTGCCCAAGGACAATCGAGCTCCTACAATGAGCAGTTCTTC. Translation gives CATSAQGQSSSYNEQFF.

J is TRBJ2-1 and V is TRBV2; TRBD2 matches 7 bases. V was clipped by 6 bases and J by 2 bases; unmatched bases: 10. The CDR3 is 16 residues long. The V gene's germline CDR1 is SNHLY and CDR2 FYNNEI. CDR3 amino acids: CASSEEGGSTYNEQFF. The DNA of the CDR3 is TGTGCCAGCAGCGAGGAGGGAGGGAGTACCTACAATGAGCAGTTCTTC.

This clone occurred a few times. The rearrangement uses TRBV9 and TRBJ1-1, with TRBD1 identical over 11 bases. The CDR3 runs to 15 residues. The V gene end was trimmed by 4 bases and the J gene end by 4 bases; junction bases not matched to a gene: 6. Looked up from germline, CDR1 is SGDLS and CDR2 is YYNGEE. The CDR3 here is CASSTRTGGGTEAFF. In nucleotides, the CDR3 is TGTGCCAGCAGCACCAGGACAGGGGGCGGCACTGAAGCTTTCTTT.

This clone was observed once. CDR3: CASSIQSPGLGYTF. DNA of the CDR3: TGTGCCAGTAGTATCCAAAGTCCGGGACTTGGCTACACCTTC. The chain employs TRBV19 and TRBJ1-2; maybe TRBD1 (5 bases). CDR1 LNHDA and CDR2 SQIVND come from the germline V gene (reference sequence). The CDR3 is 14 residues long. Trimming shortened V by 3 bases and J by 7 bases, and 15 bases separated the two germline ends.

The chain employs TRBV18 and TRBJ1-2; the D is unclear. Germline CDR1 KGHSH, CDR2 LQKENI. Trimming took off 2 bases at V and 4 bases at J, with 8 bases between the two ends. This CDR3 has 13 residues. Here the CDR3 DNA reads TGTGCCAGCTCACCAGACGGAGCCTATGGCTACACCTTC. Translating it yields CASSPDGAYGYTF.

This chain links TRBV10-2 with TRBJ2-1; 9 bases align to TRBD2. The CDR3 spans 15 residues. V lost 6 bases, J lost 8 bases, and 11 bases stayed unmatched. Per the germline V gene, CDR1 is WSHSY and CDR2 is SAAADI. The CDR3 nucleotides read TGCGCCAGCAGGACGGTCCTAGCGGGACTTGATGAGCAGTTCTTC. Translated: CASRTVLAGLDEQFF.